The clone carrying this T cell receptor (beta chain) was seen only once. Using immunoSEQ multiplex PCR, the repertoire was profiled, and TCRdb retains in-frame clones only, with some absent. This table holds hundreds of thousands of clones, 86% found once. CDR3 size: 15 residues. V was pared by 2 bases and J by 9 bases, with 10 bases of the junction left unmatched. Germline assignment: CDR1 SGHTA and CDR2 FQGNSA. The sample belongs to a study of blood T cell repertoires in COVID-19. Study-level background: Nucleic acid was either cDNA or gDNA, and it came from T cells, B-cell-depleted T cells, or PBMCs.

The chain links TRBV7-2 to TRBJ1-1; TRBD1 aligns across 9 bases. What was sequenced was peripheral blood. This TCR was recovered from a woman aged 25 to 39 with active or convalescent COVID-19. In DNA form, the CDR3 reads TGTGCCAGCAGCTTAATGGACAGGGGAATAAGAAAAGCTTTCTTT. It translates to CASSLMDRGIRKAFF.